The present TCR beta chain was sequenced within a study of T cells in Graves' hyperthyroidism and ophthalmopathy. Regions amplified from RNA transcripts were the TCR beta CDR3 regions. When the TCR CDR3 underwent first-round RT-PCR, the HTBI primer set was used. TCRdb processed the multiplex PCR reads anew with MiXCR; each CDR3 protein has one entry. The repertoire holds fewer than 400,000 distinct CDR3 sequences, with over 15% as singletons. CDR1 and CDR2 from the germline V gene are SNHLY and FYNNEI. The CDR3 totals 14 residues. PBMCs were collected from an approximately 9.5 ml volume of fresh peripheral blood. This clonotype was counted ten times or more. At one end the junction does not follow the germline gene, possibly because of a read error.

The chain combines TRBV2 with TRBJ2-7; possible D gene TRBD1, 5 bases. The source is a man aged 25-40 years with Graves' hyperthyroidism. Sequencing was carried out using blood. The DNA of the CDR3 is TGTGCCAGCAATGAAAACAGGTTCCCCTACGAGCAGTACTTC. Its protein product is CASNENRFPYEQYF.